The rows below give T cell receptor beta chains drawn from one sample of a study of cytomegalovirus exposure and HLA in healthy donors. TCRdb's copy holds only in-frame clones and misses some; the assay was immunoSEQ multiplex PCR. The profile covers approximately 210,000 clones, with about 85% appearing a single time and about 10% taken by the ten largest. The specimen sequenced was PBMCs. The origin of the receptors is a woman aged 50 to 65 in good health and CMV-seropositive. Each CDR3 is given with its conserved first and last residue. A D gene is named only where the DNA matches it firmly. Some rows have no size entry. The others give once, few or many, or a class for an expanded clone.

abundance	d_gene	v_gene	j_gene	CDR3nt	CDR3aa
.	.	TRBV11-2	TRBJ2-5	TGTGCCAGCAGCTTCACAGGGCGGGAGCAGTACTTC	CASSFTGREQYF
.	.	TRBV19	TRBJ1-5	TGTGCCAGTAGTGAACCGGGACAAAGGGGCAATCAGCCCCAGCATTTT	CASSEPGQRGNQPQHF
.	.	TRBV5-4	TRBJ2-6	TGTGCCAGCAGCTTTGGGATGGGGCAATCTGGGGCCAACGTCCTGACTTTC	CASSFGMGQSGANVLTF
few	TRBD1	TRBV18	TRBJ1-5	TGTGCCAGCTCCCAGGGGGACCCATTACCCCAGCATTTT	CASSQGDPLPQHF
.	TRBD1	TRBV5-1	TRBJ1-2	TGCGCCAGCAGCGGACAGGGCTTTGGCTACACCTTC	CASSGQGFGYTF
once	.	TRBV7-9	TRBJ1-1	TGTGCCAGCAGCTCATCGGTGAACACTGAAGCTTTCTTT	CASSSSVNTEAFF
.	.	TRBV7-6	TRBJ2-3	TGTGCCAGCAGCTCCCTTGGGGCGGGCACAGATACGCAGTATTTT	CASSSLGAGTDTQYF
.	.	TRBV6-5	TRBJ2-7	TGTGCCAGCAGCGGACACGCAACAGCACCCTACGAGCAGTACTTC	CASSGHATAPYEQYF
.	.	TRBV19	TRBJ1-1	TGTGCCAGTGGCTTCACAGGGCACACTGAAGCTTTCTTT	CASGFTGHTEAFF
.	.	TRBV7-2	TRBJ1-2	TGTGCCAGCAGCCTTAGGGAGGCCTATGGCTACACCTTC	CASSLREAYGYTF
.	.	TRBV25-1	TRBJ1-1	TGTGCCAGCAGTGAATATCACAGGAGCACTGAAGCTTTCTTT	CASSEYHRSTEAFF
.	.	TRBV6-4	TRBJ2-1	TGTGCCAGCAGTATGACACTTTACAATGAGCAGTTCTTC	CASSMTLYNEQFF
.	TRBD1	TRBV5-8	TRBJ1-4	TGTGCCAGCAGCCCTAGACAGGGGAACGAAAAACTGTTTTTT	CASSPRQGNEKLFF
.	.	TRBV7-6	TRBJ2-3	TGTGCCAGCAGCTTCAGACTGACCCAAAGCACAGATACGCAGTATTTT	CASSFRLTQSTDTQYF
.	TRBD2	TRBV27	TRBJ2-7	TGTGCCAGCAGTTTATCGGGCGGGGGGGGGAGCAACGAGCAGTACTTC	CASSLSGGGGSNEQYF
.	TRBD1	TRBV30	TRBJ2-3	TGTGCCTGGGGGAGGACAGGGGGAACAGATACGCAGTATTTT	CAWGRTGGTDTQYF
.	TRBD2	TRBV28	TRBJ2-7	TGTGCCAGCAAGTCCGGGGGGTTCTACGAGCAGTACTTC	CASKSGGFYEQYF